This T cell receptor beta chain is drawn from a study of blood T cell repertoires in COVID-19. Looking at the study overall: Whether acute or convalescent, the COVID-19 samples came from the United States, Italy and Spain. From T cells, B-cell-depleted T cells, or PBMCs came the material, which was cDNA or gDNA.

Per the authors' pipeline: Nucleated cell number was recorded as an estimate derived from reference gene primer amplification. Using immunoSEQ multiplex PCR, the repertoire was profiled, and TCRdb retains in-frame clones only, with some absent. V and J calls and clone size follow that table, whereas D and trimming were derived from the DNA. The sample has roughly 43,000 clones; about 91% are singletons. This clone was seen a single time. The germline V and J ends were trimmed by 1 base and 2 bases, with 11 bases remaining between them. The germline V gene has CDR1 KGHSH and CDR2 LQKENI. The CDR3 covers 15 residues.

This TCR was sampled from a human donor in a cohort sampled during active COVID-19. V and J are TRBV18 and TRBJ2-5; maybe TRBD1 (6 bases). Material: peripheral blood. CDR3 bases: TGTGCCAGCTCACCACGCCAGGGGTCACAAGAGACCCAGTACTTC. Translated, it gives CASSPRQGSQETQYF.